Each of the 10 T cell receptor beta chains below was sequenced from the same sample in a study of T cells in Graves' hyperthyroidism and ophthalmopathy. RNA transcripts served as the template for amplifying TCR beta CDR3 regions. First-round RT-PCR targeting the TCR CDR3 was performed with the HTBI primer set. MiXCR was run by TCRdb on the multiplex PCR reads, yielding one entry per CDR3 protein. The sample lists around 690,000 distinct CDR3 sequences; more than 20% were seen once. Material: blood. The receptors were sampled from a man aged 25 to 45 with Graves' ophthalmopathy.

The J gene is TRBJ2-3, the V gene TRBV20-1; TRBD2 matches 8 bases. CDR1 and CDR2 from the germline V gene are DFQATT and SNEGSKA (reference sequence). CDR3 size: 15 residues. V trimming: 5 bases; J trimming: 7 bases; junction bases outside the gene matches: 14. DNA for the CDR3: TGCAGTGCTCCGGAGGCTGGACTAGCTCGCAATACGCAGTATTTT. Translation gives CSAPEAGLARNTQYF.

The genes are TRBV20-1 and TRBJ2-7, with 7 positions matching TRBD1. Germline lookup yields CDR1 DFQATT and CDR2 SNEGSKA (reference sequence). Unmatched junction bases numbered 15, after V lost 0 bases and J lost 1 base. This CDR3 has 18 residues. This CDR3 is CSARDSPPGQFTSYEQYF. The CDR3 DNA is TGCAGTGCTAGAGATTCCCCCCCGGGACAGTTCACGTCCTACGAGCAGTACTTC.

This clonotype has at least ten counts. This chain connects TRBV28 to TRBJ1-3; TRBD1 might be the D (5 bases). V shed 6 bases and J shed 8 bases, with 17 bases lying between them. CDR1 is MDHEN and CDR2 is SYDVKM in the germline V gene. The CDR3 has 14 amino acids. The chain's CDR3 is CASSLGDPADTIYF. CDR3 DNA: TGTGCCAGCAGCCTTGGGGACCCAGCGGACACCATATATTTT.

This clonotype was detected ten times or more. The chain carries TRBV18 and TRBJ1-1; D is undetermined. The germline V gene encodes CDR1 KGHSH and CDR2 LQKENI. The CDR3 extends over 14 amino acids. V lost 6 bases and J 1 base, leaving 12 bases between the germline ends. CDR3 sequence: CASSVRGTNTEAFF. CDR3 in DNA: TGTGCCAGCTCTGTTCGCGGAACGAACACTGAAGCTTTCTTT.

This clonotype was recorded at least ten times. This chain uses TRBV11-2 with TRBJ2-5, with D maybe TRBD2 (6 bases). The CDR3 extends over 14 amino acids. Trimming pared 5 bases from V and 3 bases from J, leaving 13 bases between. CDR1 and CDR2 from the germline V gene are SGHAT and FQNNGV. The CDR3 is CASSPFGGKETQYF. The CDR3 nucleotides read TGTGCCAGCAGCCCTTTCGGGGGTAAAGAGACCCAGTACTTC.

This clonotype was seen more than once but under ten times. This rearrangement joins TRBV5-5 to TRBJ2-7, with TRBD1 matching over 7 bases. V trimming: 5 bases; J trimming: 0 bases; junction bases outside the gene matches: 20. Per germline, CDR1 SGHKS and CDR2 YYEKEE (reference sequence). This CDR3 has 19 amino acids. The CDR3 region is CASRYVLGQPTSISYEQYF. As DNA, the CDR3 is TGTGCCAGCAGATATGTATTGGGACAGCCCACGAGCATCTCCTACGAGCAGTACTTC.

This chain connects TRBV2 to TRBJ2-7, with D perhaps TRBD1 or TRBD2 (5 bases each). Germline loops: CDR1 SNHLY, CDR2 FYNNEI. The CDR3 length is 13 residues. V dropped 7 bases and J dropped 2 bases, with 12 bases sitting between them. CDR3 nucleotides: TGTGCCAGCACCCGGGACCTACCCTACGAGCAGTACTTC. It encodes CASTRDLPYEQYF.

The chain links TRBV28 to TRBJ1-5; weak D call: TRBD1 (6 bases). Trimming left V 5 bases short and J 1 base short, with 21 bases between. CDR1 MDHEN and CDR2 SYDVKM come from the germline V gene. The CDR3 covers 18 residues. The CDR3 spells CASSNSRHRDGSNQPQHF. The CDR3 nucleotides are TGTGCCAGCAGTAACAGCCGTCACAGGGATGGGAGCAATCAGCCCCAGCATTTT.

The CDR3 is CASSVYGGLRETQYF. CDR3 DNA: TGTGCCAGCAGCGTATATGGCGGCCTGAGAGAGACCCAGTACTTC. The J gene is TRBJ2-5, the V gene TRBV9; D not certain. Germline V gene data show CDR1 as SGDLS and CDR2 as YYNGEE. The CDR3 is 15 amino acids. Trimming removed 1 base from V and 4 bases from J, with 14 bases in between. The full variable domain, rest sourced from reference TRBV9 and TRBJ2-5, is DSGVTQTPKHLITATGQRVTLRCSPRSGDLSVYWYQQSLDQGLQFLIQYYNGEERAKGNILERFSAQQFPDLHSELNLSSLELGDSALYFCASSVYGGLRETQYFGPGTRLLVL.

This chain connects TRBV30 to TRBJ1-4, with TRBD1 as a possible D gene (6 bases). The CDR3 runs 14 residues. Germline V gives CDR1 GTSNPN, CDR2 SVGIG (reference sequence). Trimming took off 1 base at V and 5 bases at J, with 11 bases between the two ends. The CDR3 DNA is TGTGCCTGGAGTGAGGGGGTCAGGAATGAAAAACTGTTTTTT. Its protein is CAWSEGVRNEKLFF. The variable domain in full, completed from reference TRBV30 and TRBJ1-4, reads SQTIHQWPATLVQPVGSPLSLECTVEGTSNPNLYWYRQAAGRGLQLLFYSVGIGQISSEVPQNLSASRPQDRQFILSSKKLLLSDSGFYLCAWSEGVRNEKLFFGSGTQLSVL.